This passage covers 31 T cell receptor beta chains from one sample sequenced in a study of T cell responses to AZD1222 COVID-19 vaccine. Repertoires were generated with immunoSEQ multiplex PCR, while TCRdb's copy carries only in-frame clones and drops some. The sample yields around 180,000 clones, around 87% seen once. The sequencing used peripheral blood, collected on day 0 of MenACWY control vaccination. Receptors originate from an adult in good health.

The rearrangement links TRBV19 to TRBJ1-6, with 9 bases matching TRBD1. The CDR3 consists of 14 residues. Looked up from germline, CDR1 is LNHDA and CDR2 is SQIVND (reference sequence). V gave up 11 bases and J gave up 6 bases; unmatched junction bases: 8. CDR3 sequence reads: CASIDRGANSPLHF. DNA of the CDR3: TGTGCCTCCATCGACAGGGGGGCTAATTCACCCCTCCACTTT.

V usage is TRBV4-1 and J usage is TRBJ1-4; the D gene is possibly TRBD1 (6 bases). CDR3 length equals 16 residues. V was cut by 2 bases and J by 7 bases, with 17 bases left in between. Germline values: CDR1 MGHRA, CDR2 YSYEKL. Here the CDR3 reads CASSQLPTGIFEKLFF. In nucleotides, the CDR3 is TGCGCCAGCAGCCAACTTCCGACAGGTATTTTTGAAAAACTGTTTTTT.

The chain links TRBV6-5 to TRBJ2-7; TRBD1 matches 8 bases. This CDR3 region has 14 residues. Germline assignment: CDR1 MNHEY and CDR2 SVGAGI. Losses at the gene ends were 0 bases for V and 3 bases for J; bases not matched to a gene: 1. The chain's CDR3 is CASSYSGTGYEQYF. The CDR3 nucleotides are TGTGCCAGCAGTTACTCAGGGACAGGCTACGAGCAGTACTTC.

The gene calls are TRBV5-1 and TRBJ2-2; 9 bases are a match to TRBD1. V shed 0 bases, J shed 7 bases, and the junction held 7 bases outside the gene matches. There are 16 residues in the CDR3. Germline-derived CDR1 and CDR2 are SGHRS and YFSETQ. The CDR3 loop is CASSLETGGGSGELFF. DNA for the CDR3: TGCGCCAGCAGCTTGGAAACAGGGGGCGGTAGCGGGGAGCTGTTTTTT.

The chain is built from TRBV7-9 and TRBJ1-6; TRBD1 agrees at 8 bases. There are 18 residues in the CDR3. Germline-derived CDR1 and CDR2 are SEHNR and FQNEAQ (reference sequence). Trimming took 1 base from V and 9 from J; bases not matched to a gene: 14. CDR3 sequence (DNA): TGTGCCAGCAGCTTAGGTGGGACAGGATCCGGGAAGGGTTCACCCCTCCACTTT. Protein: CASSLGGTGSGKGSPLHF.

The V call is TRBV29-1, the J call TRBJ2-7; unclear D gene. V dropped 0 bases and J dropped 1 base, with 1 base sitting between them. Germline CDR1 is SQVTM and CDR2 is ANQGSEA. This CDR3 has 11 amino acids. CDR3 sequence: CSVEESYEQYF. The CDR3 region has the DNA TGCAGCGTTGAAGAGTCCTACGAGCAGTACTTC.

The CDR3 is CASSLLLGTDTQYF. The CDR3 DNA reads as TGTGCCAGCAGCCTATTGCTTGGCACAGATACGCAGTATTTT. The rearrangement joins TRBV5-4 to TRBJ2-3; D gene unclear. V was trimmed by 4 bases and J by 1 base, leaving 10 bases between them. Germline CDR1 SGHNT, CDR2 YYREEE (reference sequence). This CDR3 comprises 14 residues.

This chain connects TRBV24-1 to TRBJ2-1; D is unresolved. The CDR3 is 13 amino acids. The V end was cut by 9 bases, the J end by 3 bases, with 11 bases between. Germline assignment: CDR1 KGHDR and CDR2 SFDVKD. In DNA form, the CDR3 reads TGTGCCACCTCCGGTACCCTCTACAATGAGCAGTTCTTC. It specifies CATSGTLYNEQFF.

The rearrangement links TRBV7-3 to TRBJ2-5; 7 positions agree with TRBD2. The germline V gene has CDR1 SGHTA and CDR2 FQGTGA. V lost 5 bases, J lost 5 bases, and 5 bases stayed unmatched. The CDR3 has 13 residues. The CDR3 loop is CASSLGGHETQYF. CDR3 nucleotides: TGTGCCAGCAGCCTGGGAGGGCACGAGACCCAGTACTTC.

CDR3 in DNA: TGTGCCAGCAGCGTAGCGGTTAGCGGGGGGCCTGGGGCCAACGTCCTGACTTTC. It translates to CASSVAVSGGPGANVLTF. The chain carries TRBV9 and TRBJ2-6, with 10 positions matching TRBD2. Germline lookup yields CDR1 SGDLS and CDR2 YYNGEE. After removal of 0 bases from V and 2 bases from J, the junction contained 5 bases not matched to a gene. The CDR3 sequence is 18 residues long. Looking up the rest from reference TRBV9 and TRBJ2-6 gives the full variable domain: DSGVTQTPKHLITATGQRVTLRCSPRSGDLSVYWYQQSLDQGLQFLIQYYNGEERAKGNILERFSAQQFPDLHSELNLSSLELGDSALYFCASSVAVSGGPGANVLTFGAGSRLTVL.

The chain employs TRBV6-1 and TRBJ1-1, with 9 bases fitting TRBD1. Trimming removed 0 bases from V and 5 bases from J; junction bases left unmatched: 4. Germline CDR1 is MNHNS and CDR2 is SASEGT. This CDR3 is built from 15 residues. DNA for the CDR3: TGTGCCAGCAGTGAAGCGGGACAGGGAGTTACTGAAGCTTTCTTT. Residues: CASSEAGQGVTEAFF.

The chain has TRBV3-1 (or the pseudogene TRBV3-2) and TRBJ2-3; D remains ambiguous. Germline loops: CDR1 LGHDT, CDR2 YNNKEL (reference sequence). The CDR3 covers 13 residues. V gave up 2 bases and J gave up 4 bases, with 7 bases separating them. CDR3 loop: CASSQFAPDTQYF. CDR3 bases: TGTGCCAGCAGCCAATTTGCGCCAGATACGCAGTATTTT.

The DNA of the CDR3 is TGTGCCAGCAGAGCCCTTGGGACAGGGGATCAGCCCCAGCATTTT. Translation: CASRALGTGDQPQHF. The rearrangement links TRBV6-5 to TRBJ1-5, with TRBD1 matching over 10 bases. J lost 5 bases, V lost 6 bases, and 7 bases had no gene match. From germline, CDR1 is MNHEY and CDR2 SVGAGI. This CDR3 is built from 15 residues.

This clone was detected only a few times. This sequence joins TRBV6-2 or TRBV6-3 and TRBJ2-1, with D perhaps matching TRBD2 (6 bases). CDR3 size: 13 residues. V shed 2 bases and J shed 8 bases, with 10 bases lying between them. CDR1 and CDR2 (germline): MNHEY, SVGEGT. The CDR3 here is CASSYRRDYEQFF. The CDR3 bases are TGTGCCAGCAGTTACCGCAGGGACTATGAGCAGTTCTTC.

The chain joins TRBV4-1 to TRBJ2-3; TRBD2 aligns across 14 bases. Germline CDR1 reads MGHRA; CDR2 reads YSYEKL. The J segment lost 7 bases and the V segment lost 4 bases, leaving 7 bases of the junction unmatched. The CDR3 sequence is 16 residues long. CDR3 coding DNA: TGCGCCAGCAGCCCACGACTAGCGGGGGGGCCCAATACGCAGTATTTT. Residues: CASSPRLAGGPNTQYF.

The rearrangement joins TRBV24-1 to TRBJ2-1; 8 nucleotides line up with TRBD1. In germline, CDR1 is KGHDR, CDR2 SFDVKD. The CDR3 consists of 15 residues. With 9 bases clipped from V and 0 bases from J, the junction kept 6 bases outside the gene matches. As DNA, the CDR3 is TGTGCCACCGCTAGAGGACAGGGCTCCTACAATGAGCAGTTCTTC. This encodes CATARGQGSYNEQFF.

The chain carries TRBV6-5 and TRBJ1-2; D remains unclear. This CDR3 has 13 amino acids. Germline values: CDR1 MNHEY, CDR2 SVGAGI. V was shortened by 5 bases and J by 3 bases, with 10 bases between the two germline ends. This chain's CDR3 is CASSQTWDYGYTF. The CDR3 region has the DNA TGTGCCAGCAGTCAGACGTGGGACTATGGCTACACCTTC.

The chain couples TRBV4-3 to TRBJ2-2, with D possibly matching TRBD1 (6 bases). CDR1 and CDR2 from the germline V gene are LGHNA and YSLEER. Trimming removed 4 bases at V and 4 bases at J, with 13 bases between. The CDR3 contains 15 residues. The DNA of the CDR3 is TGCGCCAGCAGCCGAAACAGGGTCGGCACCGGGGAGCTGTTTTTT. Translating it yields CASSRNRVGTGELFF.

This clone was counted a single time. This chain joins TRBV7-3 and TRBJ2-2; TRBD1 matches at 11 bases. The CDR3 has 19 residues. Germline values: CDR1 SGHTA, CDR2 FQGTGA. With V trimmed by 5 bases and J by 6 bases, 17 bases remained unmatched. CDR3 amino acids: CASSLAQPIRDRGAGELFF. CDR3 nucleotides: TGTGCCAGCAGCCTCGCGCAACCAATCCGGGACAGGGGGGCCGGGGAGCTGTTTTTT.

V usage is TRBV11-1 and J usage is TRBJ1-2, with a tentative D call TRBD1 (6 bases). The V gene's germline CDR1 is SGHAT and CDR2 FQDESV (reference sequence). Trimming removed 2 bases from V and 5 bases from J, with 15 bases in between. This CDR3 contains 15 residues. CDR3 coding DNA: TGTGCCAGCAGCTTAAGCCGGACAGACCTTTATGGCTACACCTTC. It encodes CASSLSRTDLYGYTF. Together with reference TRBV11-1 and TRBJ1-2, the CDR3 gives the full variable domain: EAEVAQSPRYKITEKSQAVAFWCDPISGHATLYWYRQILGQGPELLVQFQDESVVDDSQLPKDRFSAERLKGVDSTLKIQPAELGDSAMYLCASSLSRTDLYGYTFGSGTRLTVV.

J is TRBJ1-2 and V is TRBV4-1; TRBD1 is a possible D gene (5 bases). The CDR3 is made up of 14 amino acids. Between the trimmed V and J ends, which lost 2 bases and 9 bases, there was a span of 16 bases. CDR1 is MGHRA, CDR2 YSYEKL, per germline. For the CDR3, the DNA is TGCGCCAGCAGCCAAACCAGGGAAAGTTTTAGCTACACCTTC. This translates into CASSQTRESFSYTF.

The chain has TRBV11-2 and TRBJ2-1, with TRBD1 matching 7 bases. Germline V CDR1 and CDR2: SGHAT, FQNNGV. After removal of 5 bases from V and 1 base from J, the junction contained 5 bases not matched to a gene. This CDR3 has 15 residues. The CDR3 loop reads CASSVRGSSYNEQFF. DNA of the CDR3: TGTGCCAGCAGCGTCAGGGGGTCTTCCTACAATGAGCAGTTCTTC.

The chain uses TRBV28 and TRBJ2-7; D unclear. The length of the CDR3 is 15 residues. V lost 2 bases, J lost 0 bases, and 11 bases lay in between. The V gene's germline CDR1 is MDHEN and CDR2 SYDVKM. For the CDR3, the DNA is TGTGCCAGCAGTTTAATGGGCCGGAGCTCCTACGAGCAGTACTTC. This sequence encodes CASSLMGRSSYEQYF.

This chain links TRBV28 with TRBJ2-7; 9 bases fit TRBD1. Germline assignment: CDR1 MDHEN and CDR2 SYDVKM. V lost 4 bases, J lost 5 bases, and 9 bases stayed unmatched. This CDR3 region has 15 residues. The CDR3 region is CASSSTGQGTDEQYF. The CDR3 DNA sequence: TGTGCCAGCAGTTCGACCGGACAGGGGACGGACGAGCAGTACTTC. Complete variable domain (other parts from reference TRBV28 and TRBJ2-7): DVKVTQSSRYLVKRTGEKVFLECVQDMDHENMFWYRQDPGLGLRLIYFSYDVKMKEKGDIPEGYSVSREKKERFSLILESASTNQTSMYLCASSSTGQGTDEQYFGPGTRLTVT.

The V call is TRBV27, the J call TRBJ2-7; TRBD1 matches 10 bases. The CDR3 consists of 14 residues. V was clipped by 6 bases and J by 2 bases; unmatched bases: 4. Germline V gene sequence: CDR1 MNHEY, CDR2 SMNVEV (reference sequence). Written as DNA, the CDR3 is TGTGCCAGCAGGGGGACAGGGGCCCCCTACGAGCAGTACTTC. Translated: CASRGTGAPYEQYF.

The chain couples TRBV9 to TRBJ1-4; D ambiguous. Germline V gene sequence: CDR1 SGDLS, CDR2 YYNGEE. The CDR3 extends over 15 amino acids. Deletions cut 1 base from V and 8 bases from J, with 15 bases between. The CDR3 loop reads CASSVRTGGTEKLFF. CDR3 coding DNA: TGTGCCAGCAGCGTAAGGACGGGCGGTACGGAAAAACTGTTTTTT.

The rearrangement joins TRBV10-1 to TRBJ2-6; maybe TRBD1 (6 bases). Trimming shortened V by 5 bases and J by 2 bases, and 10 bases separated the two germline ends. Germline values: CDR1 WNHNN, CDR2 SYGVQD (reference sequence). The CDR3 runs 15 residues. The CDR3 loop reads CASSQTGPGANVLTF. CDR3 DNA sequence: TGCGCCAGCAGTCAGACAGGCCCTGGGGCCAACGTCCTGACTTTC.

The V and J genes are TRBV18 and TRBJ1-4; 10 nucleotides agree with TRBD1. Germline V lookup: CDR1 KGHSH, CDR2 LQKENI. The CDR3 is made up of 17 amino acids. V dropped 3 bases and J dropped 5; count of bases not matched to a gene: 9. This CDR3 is CASSPASPGQGNEKLFF. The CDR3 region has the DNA TGTGCCAGCTCACCTGCGTCTCCGGGACAGGGGAATGAAAAACTGTTTTTT.

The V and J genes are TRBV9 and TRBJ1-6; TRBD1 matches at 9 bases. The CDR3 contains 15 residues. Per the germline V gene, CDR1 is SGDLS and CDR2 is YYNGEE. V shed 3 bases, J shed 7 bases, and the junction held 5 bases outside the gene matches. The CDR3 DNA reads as TGTGCCAGCAGCGCAAGACAGGGGGGGAATTCACCCCTCCACTTT. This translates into CASSARQGGNSPLHF.

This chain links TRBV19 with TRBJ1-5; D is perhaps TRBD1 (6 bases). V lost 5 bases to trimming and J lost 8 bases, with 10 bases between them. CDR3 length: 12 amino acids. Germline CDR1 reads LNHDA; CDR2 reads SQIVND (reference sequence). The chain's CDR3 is CASSATGKPQHF. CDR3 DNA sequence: TGTGCCAGTAGTGCGACAGGTAAGCCCCAGCATTTT.

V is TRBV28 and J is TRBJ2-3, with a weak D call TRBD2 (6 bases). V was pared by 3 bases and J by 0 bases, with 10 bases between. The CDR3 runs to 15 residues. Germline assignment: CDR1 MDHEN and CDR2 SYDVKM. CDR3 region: CASSFGTASTDTQYF. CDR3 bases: TGTGCCAGCAGTTTTGGGACTGCTAGCACAGATACGCAGTATTTT.